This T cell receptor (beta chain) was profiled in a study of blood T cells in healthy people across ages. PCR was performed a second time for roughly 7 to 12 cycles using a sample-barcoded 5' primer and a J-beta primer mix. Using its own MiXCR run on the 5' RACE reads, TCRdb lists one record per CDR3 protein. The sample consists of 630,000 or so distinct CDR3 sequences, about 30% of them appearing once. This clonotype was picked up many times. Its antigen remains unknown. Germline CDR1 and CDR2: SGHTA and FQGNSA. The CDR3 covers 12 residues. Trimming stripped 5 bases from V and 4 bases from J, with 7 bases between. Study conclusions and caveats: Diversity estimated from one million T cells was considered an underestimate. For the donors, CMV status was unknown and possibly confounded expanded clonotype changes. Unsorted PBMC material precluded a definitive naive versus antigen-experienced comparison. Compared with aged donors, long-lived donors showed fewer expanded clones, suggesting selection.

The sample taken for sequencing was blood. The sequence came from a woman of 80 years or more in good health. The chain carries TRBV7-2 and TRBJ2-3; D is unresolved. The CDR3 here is CASSPPSDTQYF. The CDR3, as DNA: TGTGCCAGCAGCCCGCCCTCAGATACGCAGTATTTT.